The 15 T cell receptor beta chains reported below all come from one sample, sequenced in a study of CD4 T cells in relation to SARS-CoV-2 and coronaviruses. The repertoire was sequenced with immunoSEQ multiplex PCR; TCRdb's copy has only in-frame clones and lacks some. The sample records 60,000 to 85,000 clones, 85% to 95% being singletons. The unexposed donors gave CD4+ T cells in 2011-2018, prior to COVID-19. Sequencing was done on a sample of naive CD4+ T cells from PBMCs. As for subset: naive CD4+ T cells isolated by negative enrichment. These receptors came from a human donor in good health.

The CDR3 DNA reads TGTGCCAGCAGTACTACGGGGTCTGGTACCACTGAAGCTTTCTTT. The encoded protein is CASSTTGSGTTEAFF. This sequence joins TRBV6-5 and TRBJ1-1; no clear D gene. Germline V CDR1 and CDR2: MNHEY, SVGAGI. The length of the CDR3 is 15 residues. Trimming left V 5 bases short and J 4 bases short, with 17 bases between.

J is TRBJ1-2 and V is TRBV6-5, with 11 bases aligning to TRBD1. Germline lookup yields CDR1 MNHEY and CDR2 SVGAGI. The V and J ends lost 6 bases and 8 bases, in that order; junction bases with no gene match: 5. CDR3 length equals 13 residues. The CDR3 DNA follows: TGTGCCAGCAGCCTCGGACAGGGGGCCGGCTACACCTTC. Encoded protein: CASSLGQGAGYTF.

The chain carries TRBV6-1 and TRBJ2-1, with 8 bases that match TRBD2. The length of the CDR3 is 15 residues. Trimming at V came to 2 bases and at J to 3 bases, leaving 3 bases not matched to a gene. Germline V gene lookup returns CDR1 MNHNS and CDR2 SASEGT. The CDR3 protein is CASSEQLADYNEQFF. In nucleotides, the CDR3 is TGTGCCAGCAGTGAACAACTAGCGGACTACAATGAGCAGTTCTTC.

The J gene is TRBJ1-2, the V gene TRBV6-5; D is possibly TRBD1 (5 bases). This CDR3 comprises 14 residues. Trimming cost V 6 bases and J 8 bases, with 19 bases left between them. Germline lookup yields CDR1 MNHEY and CDR2 SVGAGI. CDR3 protein: CASRQPGLPSGYTF. The CDR3, as DNA: TGTGCCAGCAGACAACCGGGACTCCCATCGGGCTACACCTTC.

This chain uses TRBV6-1 with TRBJ1-2; 9 bases fit TRBD1. CDR1 and CDR2 from the germline V gene are MNHNS and SASEGT. V lost 3 bases, J lost 1 base, and 6 bases stayed unmatched. The CDR3 covers 16 residues. CDR3 protein: CASSDQPGQGNYGYTF. The CDR3 bases are TGTGCCAGCAGTGACCAGCCGGGACAGGGTAACTATGGCTACACCTTC.

The chain is built from TRBV7-6 and TRBJ2-5; TRBD1 agrees at 11 bases. The CDR3 runs to 15 residues. Germline V gene lookup returns CDR1 SGHVS and CDR2 FNYEAQ. V lost 5 bases to trimming and J lost 4 bases; unmatched junction nucleotides: 6. CDR3 sequence reads: CASSPRTGGRETQYF. CDR3 DNA sequence: TGTGCCAGCAGCCCCAGGACAGGGGGCCGAGAGACCCAGTACTTC.

CDR3: CATRTGGGNQPQHF. The DNA of the CDR3 is TGTGCCACCCGGACAGGGGGCGGCAATCAGCCCCAGCATTTT. This sequence joins TRBV10-3 and TRBJ1-5; TRBD1 aligns across 11 bases. Germline lookup yields CDR1 ENHRY and CDR2 SYGVKD. Trimming cost V 10 bases and J 2 bases; bases outside gene matches: 4. The CDR3 is 14 amino acids.

The V and J genes are TRBV7-9 and TRBJ2-1; weak D call: TRBD1 (6 bases). The CDR3 sequence is 16 residues long. Germline loops: CDR1 SEHNR, CDR2 FQNEAQ (reference sequence). Trimming pared 5 bases from V and 4 bases from J, leaving 18 bases between. The DNA of the CDR3 is TGTGCCAGCAGCAAGGCAGGGGACCTAACTTACAATGAGCAGTTCTTC. As protein: CASSKAGDLTYNEQFF. The full variable domain, its missing parts supplied by reference TRBV7-9 and TRBJ2-1, is DTGVSQNPRHKITKRGQNVTFRCDPISEHNRLYWYRQTLGQGPEFLTYFQNEAQLEKSRLLSDRFSAERPKGSFSTLEIQRTEQGDSAMYLCASSKAGDLTYNEQFFGPGTRLTVL.

This clone was seen only once. J is TRBJ2-3 and V is TRBV24-1; 9 bases are shared with TRBD2. The CDR3 runs 16 residues. Per germline, CDR1 KGHDR and CDR2 SFDVKD. The V and J ends lost 5 bases and 0 bases, in that order; junction bases with no gene match: 5. The CDR3 DNA reads as TGTGCCACCAGTGGATCTAGCGGGACCAGCACAGATACGCAGTATTTT. Protein product: CATSGSSGTSTDTQYF.

Here the CDR3 DNA reads TGTGCCAGCAGCTTAGAGGGTGATGAGTTTTTT. As protein: CASSLEGDEFF. The chain carries TRBV11-2 and TRBJ1-4, with D hard to call. V gave up 0 bases and J gave up 16 bases, with 9 bases separating them. The CDR3 contains 11 residues. Germline CDR1 and CDR2: SGHAT and FQNNGV.

This sequence joins TRBV14 and TRBJ2-1; TRBD2 agrees at 10 bases. This CDR3 contains 15 residues. Germline V gives CDR1 SGHDN, CDR2 FVKESK. The V and J ends lost 4 bases and 8 bases, in that order; junction bases with no gene match: 8. The CDR3 bases are TGTGCCAGCAGCCCGCTAGCGGGGGCCTGGTATGAGCAGTTCTTC. Translation: CASSPLAGAWYEQFF.

This chain connects TRBV2 to TRBJ2-1; 8 nucleotides match TRBD2. Trimming took 2 bases from V and 8 from J; bases not matched to a gene: 11. Germline V CDR1 and CDR2: SNHLY, FYNNEI. This CDR3 spans 16 amino acids. This CDR3 reads CASSEHGGAKGDEQFF. The CDR3 coding sequence is TGTGCCAGCAGTGAACACGGGGGGGCTAAGGGGGATGAGCAGTTCTTC.

The chain carries TRBV24-1 and TRBJ1-5; tentatively, D is TRBD1 (5 bases). V was cut by 6 bases and J by 0 bases, with 8 bases left in between. Germline V gives CDR1 KGHDR, CDR2 SFDVKD. CDR3 length: 14 amino acids. DNA for the CDR3: TGTGCCACCAGTAGGACAAATAGCAATCAGCCCCAGCATTTT. Its protein product is CATSRTNSNQPQHF.

The rearrangement links TRBV7-3 to TRBJ2-3; TRBD1 matches at 10 bases. Germline lookup yields CDR1 SGHTA and CDR2 FQGTGA. The CDR3 length is 15 residues. V dropped 4 bases and J dropped 3; count of bases not matched to a gene: 4. CDR3 bases: TGTGCCAGCAGCTCCACGGGACAGGGGACAGATACGCAGTATTTT. As protein: CASSSTGQGTDTQYF.

J is TRBJ1-1 and V is TRBV3-1 (or the pseudogene TRBV3-2), with D unresolved. The CDR3 covers 15 residues. Looked up from germline, CDR1 is LGHDT and CDR2 is YNNKEL (reference sequence). Trimming removed 0 bases from V and 1 base from J, with 9 bases in between. CDR3 sequence: CASSQDWAGNTEAFF. Here the CDR3 DNA reads TGTGCCAGCAGCCAAGATTGGGCAGGGAACACTGAAGCTTTCTTT.